The 21 T cell receptor beta chains in this list originate from one sample, sequenced in a study of cytotoxic CD8 clonotypes in ibrutinib-treated CLL. Profiled with immunoSEQ multiplex PCR; TCRdb holds only in-frame clones, not every one. The top ten clones hold over 15% of a sample with around 15,000 clones, around 67% of them seen once. The sequenced sample was PBMCs, obtained before ibrutinib treatment. The receptors were gathered from a human donor with chronic lymphocytic leukemia.

This clone was recorded once. The chain is built from TRBV5-1 and TRBJ1-5; D is unresolved. Trimming removed 1 base from V and 3 bases from J, with 11 bases in between. In germline, CDR1 is SGHRS, CDR2 YFSETQ. The CDR3 has 15 residues. CDR3 loop: CASSLSPENNQPQHF. The CDR3 bases are TGCGCCAGCAGCTTGTCCCCCGAGAACAATCAGCCCCAGCATTTT.

The chain joins TRBV18 to TRBJ2-6, with D perhaps being TRBD1 or TRBD2 (5 bases each). Germline V lookup: CDR1 KGHSH, CDR2 LQKENI. The CDR3 contains 18 residues. The V and J ends lost 0 bases and 0 bases respectively, with 12 bases between them. The CDR3 DNA reads as TGTGCCAGCTCACCACCATCCGGGGCCAGCTCTGGGGCCAACGTCCTGACTTTC. Residues: CASSPPSGASSGANVLTF.

The rearrangement links TRBV18 to TRBJ2-6; TRBD2 is a possible D gene (6 bases). V lost 3 bases to trimming and J lost 2 bases, with 11 bases between them. The CDR3 covers 16 residues. Germline assignment: CDR1 KGHSH and CDR2 LQKENI. This CDR3 reads CASSPPAGPGANVLTF. In DNA form, the CDR3 reads TGTGCCAGCTCACCTCCGGCGGGGCCTGGGGCCAACGTCCTGACTTTC.

This chain links TRBV19 with TRBJ2-1; a possible D gene is TRBD1 (6 bases). This CDR3 spans 15 amino acids. Germline loops: CDR1 LNHDA, CDR2 SQIVND (reference sequence). V shed 0 bases and J shed 11 bases, with 17 bases lying between them. DNA for the CDR3: TGTGCCAGTAGTATAGACCAATTACAGGGAAACCAGCAGTTCTTC. The encoded protein is CASSIDQLQGNQQFF.

The chain combines TRBV7-8 with TRBJ1-2, with D tentatively TRBD1 (5 bases). CDR1 SGHVS and CDR2 FQNEAQ come from the germline V gene. V was shortened by 2 bases and J by 3 bases, with 13 bases between the two germline ends. The CDR3 is 15 amino acids. The CDR3 loop is CASSLRTHGDYGYTF. The CDR3 region has the DNA TGTGCCAGCAGCTTAAGGACACATGGGGACTATGGCTACACCTTC.

This sequence joins TRBV11-2 and TRBJ2-3; TRBD1 matches at 8 bases. The V gene's germline CDR1 is SGHAT and CDR2 FQNNGV. CDR3 length: 14 amino acids. Germline trimming cut 6 bases from V and 3 bases from J; bases unmatched to any gene: 5. The CDR3 DNA sequence: TGTGCCAGCAGGAGGACAGGGTCGACAGATACGCAGTATTTT. Translated, it gives CASRRTGSTDTQYF.

The chain uses TRBV7-6 and TRBJ2-7; D possibly corresponds to TRBD1 (6 bases). This CDR3 has 14 residues. With 1 base removed from V and 3 bases from J, the gap between germline ends came to 10 bases. In germline, CDR1 is SGHVS, CDR2 FNYEAQ. The CDR3 here is CASSLGAQGYEQYF. DNA of the CDR3: TGTGCCAGCAGCTTAGGGGCACAGGGCTACGAGCAGTACTTC.

This clone has only a few counts. V gene TRBV6-1 combines with J gene TRBJ1-3, with TRBD1 as a possible D gene (5 bases). From germline, CDR1 is MNHNS and CDR2 SASEGT. Trimming stripped 6 bases from V and 2 bases from J, with 8 bases between. CDR3 length: 13 amino acids. DNA of the CDR3: TGTGCCAGCAGAATAGGGGCTGGAAACACCATATATTTT. Translated: CASRIGAGNTIYF.

CDR3: CASSLDGATEAFF. CDR3 coding DNA: TGTGCCAGCAGCTTAGATGGGGCCACTGAAGCTTTCTTT. The rearrangement uses TRBV7-2 and TRBJ1-1, with D possibly matching TRBD1 (5 bases). V lost 1 base and J 4 bases, leaving 7 bases between the germline ends. CDR3 length: 13 amino acids. Germline V gene data show CDR1 as SGHTA and CDR2 as FQGNSA.

This clone appeared a single time. The rearrangement links TRBV28 to TRBJ1-5; tentatively, D is TRBD1 (5 bases). Trimming left V 5 bases short and J 1 base short, with 9 bases between. Germline V gene sequence: CDR1 MDHEN, CDR2 SYDVKM. The CDR3 is 14 residues long. The CDR3 region has the DNA TGTGCCAGCAGTCCAGGGATGAGCAATCAGCCCCAGCATTTT. Amino acid sequence: CASSPGMSNQPQHF.

The chain recombines TRBV5-3 with TRBJ1-2; D is ambiguous. TRBV5-3 is marked as an open reading frame, function uncertain. The CDR3 spans 15 residues. Trimming removed 1 base at V and 3 bases at J, with 13 bases between. CDR3 protein: CARSLWKECDYGYTF. The CDR3 DNA follows: TGTGCCAGAAGCTTGTGGAAAGAGTGCGACTATGGCTACACCTTC.

This clone was seen a single time. The V and J genes are TRBV5-1 and TRBJ2-1; 12 bases are a match to TRBD2. Germline V gene lookup returns CDR1 SGHRS and CDR2 YFSETQ. This CDR3 has 16 amino acids. Trimming took 0 bases from V and 8 from J; bases not matched to a gene: 6. The CDR3 nucleotides are TGCGCCAGCAGCTTGGAAGGGACTAGCGGGTGGGATGAGCAGTTCTTC. Amino acid sequence: CASSLEGTSGWDEQFF.

This clone has a handful of counts. The chain employs TRBV19 and TRBJ2-2; 7 nucleotides match TRBD2. Germline V lookup: CDR1 LNHDA, CDR2 SQIVND (reference sequence). V trimming: 5 bases; J trimming: 1 base; junction bases outside the gene matches: 4. The CDR3 extends over 15 amino acids. CDR3 nucleotides: TGTGCCAGTAGTGGTCTAGCGGAGAACACCGGGGAGCTGTTTTTT. It is translated as CASSGLAENTGELFF.

This clone came up a few times. The chain links TRBV9 to TRBJ2-7; no clear D. The V gene's germline CDR1 is SGDLS and CDR2 YYNGEE. The V gene lost 4 bases and the J gene lost 2 bases, with 13 bases spanning the gap. The CDR3 length is 14 residues. CDR3 nucleotide sequence: TGTGCCAGCAGCAATGACGCGTCGACCTACGAGCAGTACTTC. Translating it yields CASSNDASTYEQYF.

J is TRBJ1-1 and V is TRBV7-8, with a weak D call TRBD1 (6 bases). Germline CDR1 SGHVS, CDR2 FQNEAQ. V was pared by 5 bases and J by 7 bases, with 20 bases between. The CDR3 is 15 amino acids. CDR3 coding DNA: TGTGCCAGCAGCCGCCGGGGGGCAGGAAAGAATGAAGCTTTCTTT. Its protein product is CASSRRGAGKNEAFF.

A few counts support this clone. This rearrangement joins TRBV11-3 to TRBJ1-6; D not certain. The CDR3 runs to 12 residues. V was pared by 2 bases and J by 13 bases, with 9 bases between. Germline loops: CDR1 SGHNT, CDR2 YENEEA. The CDR3 loop reads CASSLSPAPLHF. The CDR3 DNA follows: TGTGCCAGCAGCTTAAGCCCCGCGCCCCTCCACTTT.

The CDR3 DNA reads TGTGCCAGCAGCTTAGGGTTAGGTTCTAGCACAGATACGCAGTATTTT. Its translation is CASSLGLGSSTDTQYF. V usage is TRBV7-2 and J usage is TRBJ2-3, with D uncertain. The CDR3 runs to 16 residues. V shed 1 base and J shed 0 bases, with 11 bases lying between them. The germline V gene encodes CDR1 SGHTA and CDR2 FQGNSA.

This clone was seen a few times. V usage is TRBV4-1 and J usage is TRBJ1-5, with D unclear. The germline V gene has CDR1 MGHRA and CDR2 YSYEKL. The CDR3 consists of 13 residues. The V end lost 2 bases, the J end lost 7 bases, and 9 bases lay between the germline ends. In nucleotides, the CDR3 is TGCGCCAGCAGCCAAAGTTTCCCCCAGCCCCAGCATTTT. Amino acid sequence: CASSQSFPQPQHF.

This clone was seen only once. The chain has TRBV7-3 and TRBJ2-1; possible D gene TRBD2, 6 bases. V was pared by 5 bases and J by 0 bases, with 11 bases between. Germline V lookup: CDR1 SGHTA, CDR2 FQGTGA. CDR3 length equals 15 residues. CDR3 nucleotides: TGTGCCAGCAGCCGGGACGGGAGCTCCTACAATGAGCAGTTCTTC. This codes for CASSRDGSSYNEQFF. Full variable domain (remainder filled in from reference TRBV7-3 and TRBJ2-1): GAGVSQTPSNKVTEKGKYVELRCDPISGHTALYWYRQSLGQGPEFLIYFQGTGAADDSGLPNDRFFAVRPEGSVSTLKIQRTERGDSAVYLCASSRDGSSYNEQFFGPGTRLTVL.

This chain links TRBV9 with TRBJ1-1; TRBD1 might be the D (5 bases). The CDR3 is 15 residues long. Germline CDR1 and CDR2: SGDLS and YYNGEE. V was pared by 0 bases and J by 4 bases, with 13 bases between. The CDR3 bases are TGTGCCAGCAGCGTAGAGGACTATGGGGGCACTGAAGCTTTCTTT. Its protein is CASSVEDYGGTEAFF.

This clone was found a few times. The V and J genes are TRBV30 and TRBJ1-1, with a possible D match to TRBD1 (6 bases). Trimming left V 2 bases short and J 0 bases short, with 13 bases between. The germline V gene encodes CDR1 GTSNPN and CDR2 SVGIG (reference sequence). CDR3 length: 15 residues. The CDR3 sequence is CAWSHAGTLNTEAFF. The DNA for the CDR3 is TGTGCCTGGAGTCACGCCGGGACACTGAACACTGAAGCTTTCTTT.